A single sample is the source of the 3 T cell receptor beta chains below, sequenced in a study of cytomegalovirus exposure and HLA in healthy donors. PCR was performed using 60 Vbeta and 13 Jbeta primers. Clones were sequenced by immunoSEQ multiplex PCR, and TCRdb holds only the in-frame ones, with some missing. The sample includes about 140,000 clones, around three quarters of them seen just once. Sequenced sample: PBMCs. The source of these receptors is a man aged 35 to 55 in good health and CMV-seronegative.

The rearrangement uses TRBV7-2 and TRBJ2-7; 7 bases match TRBD1. The germline V gene has CDR1 SGHTA and CDR2 FQGNSA. With 0 bases clipped from V and 4 bases from J, the junction kept 3 bases outside the gene matches. The CDR3 contains 14 residues. Here the CDR3 DNA reads TGTGCCAGCAGCTTAGCAGGGGGCGTTTACGAGCAGTACTTC. Its protein product is CASSLAGGVYEQYF.

The chain recombines TRBV7-2 with TRBJ2-1; 9 nucleotides line up with TRBD1. CDR1 and CDR2 from the germline V gene are SGHTA and FQGNSA. The CDR3 is made up of 14 amino acids. The V segment lost 7 bases and the J segment 3 bases; nucleotides outside the gene matches: 4. CDR3 nucleotide sequence: TGTGCCAGCACCAGGACAGGGGACTACAATGAGCAGTTCTTC. Translated: CASTRTGDYNEQFF.

V usage is TRBV2 and J usage is TRBJ2-7; 7 nucleotides align to TRBD1. Trimming removed 6 bases from V and 2 bases from J; junction bases left unmatched: 10. The CDR3 totals 15 residues. Germline CDR1 and CDR2: SNHLY and FYNNEI. CDR3 region: CASSPGTALAYEQYF. The CDR3 DNA reads as TGTGCCAGCAGCCCCGGGACAGCGCTGGCCTACGAGCAGTACTTC. The full variable domain, rest sourced from reference TRBV2 and TRBJ2-7, is EPEVTQTPSHQVTQMGQEVILRCVPISNHLYFYWYRQILGQKVEFLVSFYNNEISEKSEIFDDQFSVERPDGSNFTLKIRSTKLEDSAMYFCASSPGTALAYEQYFGPGTRLTVT.